This TCR beta chain was captured in a study of cytomegalovirus exposure and HLA in healthy donors. Study conclusions and caveats: A few CMV-associated chains were confirmed in vitro to be specific for CMV antigens.

The germline gives CDR1 MNHEY, CDR2 SVGAGI. CDR3 length equals 13 residues. The trim removed 6 bases at V and 5 bases at J, leaving 5 bases unmatched. Concerning this clone itself: Its antigen remains unidentified.

The PCR had 60 Vbeta and 13 Jbeta primers. Sequencing used immunoSEQ multiplex PCR; TCRdb keeps in-frame clones, though not all of them. The sample holds approximately 170,000 clones, approximately 80% seen once. This chain joins TRBV6-5 and TRBJ1-1; 8 bases are a match to TRBD1. The sequence derives from a woman under 30 in good health and CMV-seronegative. The sample comprised PBMCs. Written as DNA, the CDR3 is TGTGCCAGCAGCTCAGGGGGCCGGACTGAAGCTTTCTTT. Translating gives CASSSGGRTEAFF.